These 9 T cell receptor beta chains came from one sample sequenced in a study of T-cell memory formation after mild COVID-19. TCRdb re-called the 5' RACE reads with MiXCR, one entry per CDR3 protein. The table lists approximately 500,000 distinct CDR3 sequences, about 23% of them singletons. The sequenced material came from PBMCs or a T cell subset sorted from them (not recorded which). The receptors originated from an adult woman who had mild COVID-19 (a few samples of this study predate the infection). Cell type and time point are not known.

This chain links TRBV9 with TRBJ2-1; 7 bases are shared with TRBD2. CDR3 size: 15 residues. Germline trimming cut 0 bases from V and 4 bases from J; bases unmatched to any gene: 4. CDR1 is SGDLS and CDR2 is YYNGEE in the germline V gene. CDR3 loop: CASSVDLAEYNEQFF. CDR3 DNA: TGTGCCAGCAGCGTAGATCTAGCGGAGTACAATGAGCAGTTCTTC. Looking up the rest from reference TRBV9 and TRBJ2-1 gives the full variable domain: DSGVTQTPKHLITATGQRVTLRCSPRSGDLSVYWYQQSLDQGLQFLIQYYNGEERAKGNILERFSAQQFPDLHSELNLSSLELGDSALYFCASSVDLAEYNEQFFGPGTRLTVL.

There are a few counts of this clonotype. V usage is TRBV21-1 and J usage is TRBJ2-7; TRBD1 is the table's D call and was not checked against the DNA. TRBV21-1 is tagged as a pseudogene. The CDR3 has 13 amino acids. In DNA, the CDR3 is TGTGCCAGCAGCCGGTGGAACAGGGAAAGGCAGTACTTC. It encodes CASSRWNRERQYF.

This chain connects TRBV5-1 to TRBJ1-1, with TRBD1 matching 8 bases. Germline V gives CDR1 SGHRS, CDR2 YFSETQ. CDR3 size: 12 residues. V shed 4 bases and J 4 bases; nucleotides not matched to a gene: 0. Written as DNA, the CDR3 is TGCGCCAGCAGCACAGGGGGCACTGAAGCTTTCTTT. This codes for CASSTGGTEAFF.

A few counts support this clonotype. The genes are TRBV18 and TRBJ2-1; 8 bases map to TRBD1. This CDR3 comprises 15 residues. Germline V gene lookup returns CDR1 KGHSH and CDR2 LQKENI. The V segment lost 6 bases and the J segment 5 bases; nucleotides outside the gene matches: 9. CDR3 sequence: CASSPRTGWDNEQFF. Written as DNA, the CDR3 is TGTGCCAGCTCTCCCCGGACAGGGTGGGACAATGAGCAGTTCTTC.

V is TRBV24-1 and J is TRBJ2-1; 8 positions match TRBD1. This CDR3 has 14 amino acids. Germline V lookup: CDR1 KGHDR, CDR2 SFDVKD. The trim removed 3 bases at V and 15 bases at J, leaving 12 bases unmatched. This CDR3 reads CATSDAGDRRRWFF. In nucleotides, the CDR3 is TGTGCCACCAGTGATGCCGGGGACAGGCGTAGGTGGTTCTTC.

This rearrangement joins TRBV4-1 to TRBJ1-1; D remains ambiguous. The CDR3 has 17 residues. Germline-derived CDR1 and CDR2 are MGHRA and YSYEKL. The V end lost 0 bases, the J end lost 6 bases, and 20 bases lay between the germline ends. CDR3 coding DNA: TGCGCCAGCAGCCAAGATCCGGGTGTCGGCCCAAGCCCTGAAGCTTTCTTT. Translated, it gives CASSQDPGVGPSPEAFF.

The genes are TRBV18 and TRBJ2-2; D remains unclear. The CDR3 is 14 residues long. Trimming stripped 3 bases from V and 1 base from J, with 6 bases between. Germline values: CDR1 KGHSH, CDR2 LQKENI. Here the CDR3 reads CASSPPMNTGELFF. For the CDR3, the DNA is TGTGCCAGCTCACCCCCGATGAACACCGGGGAGCTGTTTTTT.

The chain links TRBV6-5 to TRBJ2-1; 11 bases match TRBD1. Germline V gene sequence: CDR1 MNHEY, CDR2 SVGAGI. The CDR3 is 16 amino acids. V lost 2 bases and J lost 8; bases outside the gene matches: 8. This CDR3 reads CASSYTTGTGGYEQFF. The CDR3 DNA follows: TGTGCCAGCAGTTACACCACCGGGACAGGGGGTTATGAGCAGTTCTTC.

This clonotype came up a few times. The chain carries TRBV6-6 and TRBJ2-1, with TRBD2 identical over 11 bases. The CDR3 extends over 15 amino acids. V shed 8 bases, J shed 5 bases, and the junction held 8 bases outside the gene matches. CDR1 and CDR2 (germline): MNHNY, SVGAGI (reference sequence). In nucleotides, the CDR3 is TGTGCCAGCTTTTCCGGGACTAGCGGTGACAATGAGCAGTTCTTC. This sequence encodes CASFSGTSGDNEQFF.